The rows below give T cell receptor beta chains drawn from one sample of a study of shared T cell receptors in the human thymus. TCRdb keeps only in-frame clones here, not all; method: immunoSEQ multiplex PCR. The data contain 540,000 or so clones, 75% to 85% of them singletons. This sample also appeared in a second study, on human thymus T cells.

Specimen: thymocytes. The receptor set was obtained from a boy less than two years old with a congenital heart defect. Both conserved end residues are trimmed from each CDR3. Size is stated for part of the rows, as once, few or many counts, or as a class when the clone is expanded.

size	V	J	CDR3
NA	TRBV5-5	TRBJ2-7	ASSQRQVGSYEQY
NA	TRBV12-5	TRBJ2-7	ASGSLSYEQY
few	TRBV27	TRBJ1-2	ASSWERDSYGYT
NA	TRBV27	TRBJ1-2	ASSLFTGGNYGYT
NA	TRBV30	TRBJ1-1	AWRQGRGTEAF
NA	TRBV7-6	TRBJ2-1	ASSLISGRGNEQF
few	TRBV27	TRBJ1-2	ASRGNRELGYGYT
NA	TRBV6-5	TRBJ1-3	ASSYGSGNTIY
NA	TRBV15	TRBJ2-6	ATSSQGGPGANVLT
NA	TRBV5-4	TRBJ2-7	ASSLVSSGGVMDEQY
NA	TRBV27	TRBJ2-2	ASSRHRGREDTGELF
NA	TRBV4-1	TRBJ2-7	ASSARWGQDDEQY
once	TRBV18	TRBJ1-2	ASSPGTRVRGYT
NA	TRBV11-2	TRBJ2-3	ASSWGGDFPDTQY
NA	TRBV10-3	TRBJ2-5	AISERSGRGIETQY
NA	TRBV4-3	TRBJ2-7	ASSQDHPSAYPEQY
once	TRBV7-9	TRBJ2-7	ASSLAGASVGGVYEQY
NA	TRBV5-1	TRBJ2-3	ASSLEGLARTDTQY
once	TRBV4-1	TRBJ2-7	ASSRGLAGDPLSSYEQY
once	TRBV4-1	TRBJ2-7	ASSPRGQREGPVSYEQY
NA	TRBV27	TRBJ2-1	ASSLYNEQF
NA	TRBV7-2	TRBJ1-2	ASSLWAASGYT
NA	TRBV4-3	TRBJ1-1	ASRRHLMNTEAF
few	TRBV19	TRBJ1-3	ASPQGNTIY
NA	TRBV15	TRBJ2-3	ATSRPWTSGNSTDTQY
NA	TRBV14	TRBJ2-7	ASSQDPAGGHEQY
NA	TRBV2	TRBJ2-2	ASSTPRVGTGELF
NA	TRBV6-6	TRBJ2-7	ASSYSMEYEQY
NA	TRBV4-3	TRBJ1-4	ASSHKAGILEANEKLF
NA	TRBV11-2	TRBJ2-7	ASSWVAGGPHEQY
NA	TRBV30	TRBJ1-5	AWSVGTDSNQPQH
NA	TRBV7-2	TRBJ1-1	ASTEGAGPNLNTEAF
once	TRBV10-3	TRBJ1-5	AISESLWRGNQPQH
NA	TRBV13	TRBJ2-7	ASSPYRTAYEQY
NA	TRBV5-6	TRBJ2-7	ASSPGHQIYEQY
NA	TRBV15	TRBJ1-1	ATSGTGKRESFPEAF
few	TRBV7-9	TRBJ2-3	ASSPGLASTDTQY
NA	TRBV7-6	TRBJ1-1	ASSSGQLNMNTEAF
NA	TRBV10-3	TRBJ1-5	AISDKEQGWNNQPQH
few	TRBV25-1	TRBJ2-3	AVPADTQY
NA	TRBV21-1	TRBJ2-2	ASSKARDRGRTGELF
NA	TRBV7-8	TRBJ2-2	ASSLGLAGDVSNTGELF
NA	TRBV28	TRBJ1-5	ASSLGGPSAQH
NA	TRBV30	TRBJ1-2	AWSVGGRGGYT
NA	TRBV23-1	TRBJ2-7	ASSSPSLKRERPYEQY
NA	TRBV5-8	TRBJ2-5	ASRLGGQGVQETQY
NA	TRBV9	TRBJ2-3	ASSVGIERGFYCTDTQY